This TCR beta chain comes out of a study of T cell responses to AZD1222 COVID-19 vaccine (TCRdb year 2021). Regarding the study in general: A total of just over 230 trial participants underwent TCR sequencing, of whom roughly 210 had received two doses of AZD1222 and around 25 had received two doses of the MenACWY control vaccine. Enrollment into the trials was organized by age into subgroups of 18-55, 56-69 and 70-plus years, and those subgroups contained roughly 150, 30 and 60 TCR-sequenced participants, respectively.

The CDR3 regions of human TCRbeta chains were analyzed by immunosequencing. On the authors' methods: TCRs in the repertoires were matched against a reference library of SARS-CoV-2-specific TCRs that had been generated with the MIRA antigen-specificity platform. Breadth was defined as the fraction of unique TCRs that were SARS-CoV-2-associated. Depth was defined as the fraction of total T cells that were SARS-CoV-2-associated. Using the MIRA data, each spike-specific TCR was mapped to the spike region that the TCR reacts to and placed in a CD4 or CD8 class. Log10-transformed breadth and depth values were compared by one-way ANOVA with Sidak's multiple comparisons tests. The table was pulled from immuneACCESS by TCRdb, which kept in-frame rearrangements only. Such tables lose some clones; where checked, under half of the loss comes from unresolved V genes, and the rest has no known cause. Clone size and the V and J calls come from that table; the DNA yielded D and trimming. Counted in this sample were more than 70,000 clones; 88% of them appeared once. The ten largest account for 5% of the sample.

General study outcomes and caveats: In the small 56-69-year group, the increase in depth fell short of significance, most likely because of low power. The whole spike protein was spanned by vaccine-associated CD4 TCRs, and dominant responses were seen in regions 160-218 and 743-854. After two AZD1222 doses, both the breadth and the depth of spike-specific TCRs were significantly higher than at day 0 and than in MenACWY recipients. Reportedly, almost half of the unique spike-specific TCRs recognized epitopes lying outside the regions that are mutated in the B.1.351 and B.1.1.7 variants. Most participants were white British and females outnumbered males, and the authors suggested that clonal diversity may have been underestimated. Because no day 14 peak-response samples were available, repertoires were characterized only after the peak T cell response. Conclusions about previously exposed vaccinees are limited because only a handful of AZD1222 recipients were SARS-CoV-2 seropositive at baseline.

The CDR3 runs 13 residues from the cysteine to the phenylalanine. Only the CDR3 part of the read is kept: 39 bases, read in frame from the first base. CDR1 and CDR2, looked up from the germline V gene, are SNHLY and FYNNEI. Between the V and J ends, shortened by 7 bases and 8 bases respectively, the junction contains 17 bases. The time point label for this specimen denotes: baseline before first vaccination. Explained via the paper, the treatment or condition label denotes: meningococcal conjugate vaccine given as trial control. The vaccinee samples were drawn from two UK trials, COV001 and COV002, one of which was a single-blind randomized controlled phase 2/3 trial testing AZD1222 (ChAdOx1 nCoV-19) in healthy adults. Trial participant PBMC samples were collected at day 0 and day 28 after the second dose for TCRbeta chain sequencing. Comment on this clone: Its antigen has not been determined. No much larger clone is present one base from it, and per-base qualities are unavailable.

This clonotype originated in an adult in good health. The V and J genes are TRBV2 and TRBJ1-1; no D gene is confidently identified. The sequenced sample was peripheral blood, obtained on day 0 of MenACWY control vaccination. The bases are TGTGCCAGCACCCCAGCGGGGATCCCGGAAGCTTTCTTT. Its protein reads: CASTPAGIPEAFF.